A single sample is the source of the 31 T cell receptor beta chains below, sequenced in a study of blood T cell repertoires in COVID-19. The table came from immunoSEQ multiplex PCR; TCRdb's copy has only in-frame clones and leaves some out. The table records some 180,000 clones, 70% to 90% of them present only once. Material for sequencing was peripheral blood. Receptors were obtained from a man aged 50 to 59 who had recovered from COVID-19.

CDR3 protein: CASSLGANSGNTIYF. CDR3 nucleotides: TGTGCCAGCAGCTTAGGGGCTAACTCTGGAAACACCATATATTTT. This chain joins TRBV7-9 and TRBJ1-3; no clear D gene. V lost 1 base and J 0 bases, leaving 7 bases between the germline ends. Germline CDR1 and CDR2: SEHNR and FQNEAQ (reference sequence). This CDR3 region has 15 residues.

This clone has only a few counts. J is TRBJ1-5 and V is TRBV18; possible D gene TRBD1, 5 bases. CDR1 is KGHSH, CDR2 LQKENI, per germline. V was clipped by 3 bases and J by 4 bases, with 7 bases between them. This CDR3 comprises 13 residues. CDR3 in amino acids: CASSPQGNQPQHF. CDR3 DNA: TGTGCCAGCTCACCCCAGGGAAATCAGCCCCAGCATTTT.

CDR3 nucleotides: TGCGCCAGCTCCCAGGTCGGACTAGCGGTCACAGATACGCAGTATTTT. Translation: CASSQVGLAVTDTQYF. The gene calls are TRBV4-1 and TRBJ2-3, with 10 bases lining up with TRBD2. V shed 8 bases and J 2 bases; nucleotides not matched to a gene: 10. The germline CDR1 and CDR2 sequences are MGHRA and YSYEKL. The length of the CDR3 is 16 residues.

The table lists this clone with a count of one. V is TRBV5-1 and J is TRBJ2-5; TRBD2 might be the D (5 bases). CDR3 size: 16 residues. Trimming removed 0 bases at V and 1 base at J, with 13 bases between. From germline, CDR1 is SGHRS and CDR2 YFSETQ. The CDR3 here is CASSLAGVSSQETQYF. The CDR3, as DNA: TGCGCCAGCAGCTTGGCCGGGGTAAGCAGCCAAGAGACCCAGTACTTC.

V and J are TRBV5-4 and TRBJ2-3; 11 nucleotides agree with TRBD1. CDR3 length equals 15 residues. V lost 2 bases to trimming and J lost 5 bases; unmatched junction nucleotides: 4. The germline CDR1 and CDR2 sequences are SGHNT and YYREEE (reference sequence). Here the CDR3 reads CASSLGGQGEDTQYF. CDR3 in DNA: TGTGCCAGCAGCTTAGGGGGACAGGGGGAAGATACGCAGTATTTT.

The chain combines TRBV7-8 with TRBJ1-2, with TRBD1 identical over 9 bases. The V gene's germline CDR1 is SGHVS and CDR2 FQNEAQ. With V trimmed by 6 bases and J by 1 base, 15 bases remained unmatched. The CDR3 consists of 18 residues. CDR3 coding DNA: TGTGCCAGCAGGCCGCCCCCGGGACAGGGACTCCTTAACTATGGCTACACCTTC. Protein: CASRPPPGQGLLNYGYTF.

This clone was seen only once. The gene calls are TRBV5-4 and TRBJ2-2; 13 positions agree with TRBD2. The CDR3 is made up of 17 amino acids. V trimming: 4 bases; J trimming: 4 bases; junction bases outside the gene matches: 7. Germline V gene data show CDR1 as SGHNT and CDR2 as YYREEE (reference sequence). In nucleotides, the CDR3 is TGTGCCAGCAGCCCTGGGGGACTAGCGGGAACCACCGGGGAGCTGTTTTTT. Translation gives CASSPGGLAGTTGELFF.

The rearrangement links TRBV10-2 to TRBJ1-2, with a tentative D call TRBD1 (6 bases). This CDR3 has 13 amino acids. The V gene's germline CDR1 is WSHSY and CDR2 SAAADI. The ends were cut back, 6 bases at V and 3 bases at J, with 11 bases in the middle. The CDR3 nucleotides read TGCGCCAGCAGCGACAGGACGGACTATGGCTACACCTTC. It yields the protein CASSDRTDYGYTF.

DNA of the CDR3: TGTGCCAGCAGCGAGCAGGGGGACAAAAACATTCAGTACTTC. As protein: CASSEQGDKNIQYF. V and J are TRBV9 and TRBJ2-4; 7 positions match TRBD1. This CDR3 is built from 14 residues. Losses at the gene ends were 3 bases for V and 3 bases for J; bases not matched to a gene: 3. Germline V gives CDR1 SGDLS, CDR2 YYNGEE.

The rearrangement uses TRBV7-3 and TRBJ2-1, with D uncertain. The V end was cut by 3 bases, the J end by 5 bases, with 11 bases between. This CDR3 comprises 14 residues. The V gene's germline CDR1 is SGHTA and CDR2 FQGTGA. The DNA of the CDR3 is TGTGCCAGCAGCTTCTCTTCCGGTAACAATGAGCAGTTCTTC. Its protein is CASSFSSGNNEQFF.

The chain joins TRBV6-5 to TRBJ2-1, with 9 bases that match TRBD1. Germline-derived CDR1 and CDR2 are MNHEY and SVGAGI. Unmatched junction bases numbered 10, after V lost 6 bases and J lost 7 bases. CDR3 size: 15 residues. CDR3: CASRNPGQGRNEQFF. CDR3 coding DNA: TGTGCCAGCAGAAACCCGGGACAGGGTAGGAATGAGCAGTTCTTC.

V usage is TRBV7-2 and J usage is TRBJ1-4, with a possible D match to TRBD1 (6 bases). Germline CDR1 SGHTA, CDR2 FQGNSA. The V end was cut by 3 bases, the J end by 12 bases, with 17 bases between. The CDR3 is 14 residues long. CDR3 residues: CASSFGPPKGELFF. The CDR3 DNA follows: TGTGCCAGCAGCTTCGGCCCTCCTAAGGGGGAACTGTTTTTT.

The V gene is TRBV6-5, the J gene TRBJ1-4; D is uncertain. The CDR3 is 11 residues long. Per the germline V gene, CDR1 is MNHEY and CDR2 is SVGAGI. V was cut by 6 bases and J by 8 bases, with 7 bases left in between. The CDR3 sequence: CASSPGEKLFF. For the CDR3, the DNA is TGTGCCAGCAGCCCAGGAGAAAAACTGTTTTTT.

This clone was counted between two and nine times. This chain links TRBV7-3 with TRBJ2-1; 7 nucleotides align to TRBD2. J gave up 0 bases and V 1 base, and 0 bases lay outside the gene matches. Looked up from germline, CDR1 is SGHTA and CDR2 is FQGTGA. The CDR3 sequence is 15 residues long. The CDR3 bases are TGTGCCAGCAGCTTAAGCGGGAGCTCCTACAATGAGCAGTTCTTC. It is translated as CASSLSGSSYNEQFF.

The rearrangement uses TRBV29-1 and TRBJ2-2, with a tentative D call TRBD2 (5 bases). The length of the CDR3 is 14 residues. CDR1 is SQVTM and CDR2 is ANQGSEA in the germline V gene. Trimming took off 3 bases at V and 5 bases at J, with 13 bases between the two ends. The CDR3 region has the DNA TGCAGCGTTGACCCTAGCAGTGGGACCGGGGAGCTGTTTTTT. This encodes CSVDPSSGTGELFF.

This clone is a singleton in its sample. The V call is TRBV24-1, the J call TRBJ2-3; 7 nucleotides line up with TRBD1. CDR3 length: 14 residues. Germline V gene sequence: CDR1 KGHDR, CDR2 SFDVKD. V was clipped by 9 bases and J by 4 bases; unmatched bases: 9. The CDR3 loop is CATQARGLSDTQYF. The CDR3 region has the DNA TGTGCCACCCAGGCCAGGGGGTTATCAGATACGCAGTATTTT.

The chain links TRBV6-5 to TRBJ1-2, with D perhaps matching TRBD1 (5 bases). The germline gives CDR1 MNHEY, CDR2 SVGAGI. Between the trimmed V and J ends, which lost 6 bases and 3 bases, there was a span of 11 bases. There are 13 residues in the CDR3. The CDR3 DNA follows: TGTGCCAGCAGCCGCGGGGGGGACTATGGCTACACCTTC. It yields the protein CASSRGGDYGYTF.

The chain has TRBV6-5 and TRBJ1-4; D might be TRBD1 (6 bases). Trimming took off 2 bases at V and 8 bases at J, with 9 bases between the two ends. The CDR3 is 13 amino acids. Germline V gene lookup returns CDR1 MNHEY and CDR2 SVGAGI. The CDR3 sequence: CASSYGTKEKLFF. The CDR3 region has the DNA TGTGCCAGCAGTTACGGGACAAAAGAAAAACTGTTTTTT.

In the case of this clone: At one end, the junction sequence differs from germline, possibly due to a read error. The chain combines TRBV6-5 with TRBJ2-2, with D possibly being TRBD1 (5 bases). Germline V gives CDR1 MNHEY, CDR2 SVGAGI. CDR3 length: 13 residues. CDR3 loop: CASTPGNAGELFF. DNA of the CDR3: TGTGCCAGTACCCCAGGGAACGCCGGGGAGCTGTTTTTT.

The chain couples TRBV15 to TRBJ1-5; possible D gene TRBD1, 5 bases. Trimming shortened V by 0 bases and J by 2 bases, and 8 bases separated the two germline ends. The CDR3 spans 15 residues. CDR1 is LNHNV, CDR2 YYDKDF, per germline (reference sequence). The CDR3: CATSRDWGGNQPQHF. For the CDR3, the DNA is TGTGCCACCAGCAGAGATTGGGGGGGCAATCAGCCCCAGCATTTT.

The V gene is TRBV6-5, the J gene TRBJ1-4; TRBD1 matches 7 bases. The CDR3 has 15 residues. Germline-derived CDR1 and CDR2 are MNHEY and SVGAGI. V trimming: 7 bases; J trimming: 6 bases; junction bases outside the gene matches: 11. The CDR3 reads CASTRTRDSYEKLFF. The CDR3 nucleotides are TGTGCCAGCACACGAACGAGGGACAGTTATGAAAAACTGTTTTTT.

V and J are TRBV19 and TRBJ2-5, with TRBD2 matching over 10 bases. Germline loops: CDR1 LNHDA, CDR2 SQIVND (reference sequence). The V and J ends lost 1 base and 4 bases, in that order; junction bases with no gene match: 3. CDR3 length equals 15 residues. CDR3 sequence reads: CASSIAASGRETQYF. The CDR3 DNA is TGTGCCAGTAGTATAGCGGCTAGCGGGAGAGAGACCCAGTACTTC.

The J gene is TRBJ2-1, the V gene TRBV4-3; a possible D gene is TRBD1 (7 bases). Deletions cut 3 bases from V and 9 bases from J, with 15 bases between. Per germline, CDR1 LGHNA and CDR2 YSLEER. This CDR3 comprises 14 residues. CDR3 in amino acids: CASSQRDRDVEQFF. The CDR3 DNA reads TGCGCCAGCAGCCAGCGGGACAGAGATGTTGAGCAGTTCTTC.

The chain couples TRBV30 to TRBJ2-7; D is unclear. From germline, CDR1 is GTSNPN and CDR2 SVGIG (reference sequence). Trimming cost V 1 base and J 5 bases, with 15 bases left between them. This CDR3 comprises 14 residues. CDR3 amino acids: CAWSGRLRGNEQYF. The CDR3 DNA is TGTGCCTGGAGTGGTCGATTGCGCGGAAACGAGCAGTACTTC.

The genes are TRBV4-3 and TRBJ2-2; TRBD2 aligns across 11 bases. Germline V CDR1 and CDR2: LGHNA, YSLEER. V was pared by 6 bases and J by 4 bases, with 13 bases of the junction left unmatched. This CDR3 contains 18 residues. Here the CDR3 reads CASSRGLGTSGTTGELFF. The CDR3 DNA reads TGCGCCAGCAGTCGCGGTTTGGGGACTAGCGGAACCACCGGGGAGCTGTTTTTT.

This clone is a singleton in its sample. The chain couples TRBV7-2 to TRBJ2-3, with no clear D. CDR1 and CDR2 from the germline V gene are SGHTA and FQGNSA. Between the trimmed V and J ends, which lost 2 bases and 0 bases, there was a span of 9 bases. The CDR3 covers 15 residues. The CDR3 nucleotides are TGTGCCAGCAGCTTACGGCGGTCTAGCACAGATACGCAGTATTTT. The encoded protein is CASSLRRSSTDTQYF.

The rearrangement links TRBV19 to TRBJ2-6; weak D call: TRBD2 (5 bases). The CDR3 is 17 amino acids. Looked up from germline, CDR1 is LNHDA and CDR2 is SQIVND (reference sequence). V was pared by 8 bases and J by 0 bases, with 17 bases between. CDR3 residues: CASSRERASSGANVLTF. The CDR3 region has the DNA TGTGCCAGTTCAAGGGAGAGGGCGAGCTCTGGGGCCAACGTCCTGACTTTC.

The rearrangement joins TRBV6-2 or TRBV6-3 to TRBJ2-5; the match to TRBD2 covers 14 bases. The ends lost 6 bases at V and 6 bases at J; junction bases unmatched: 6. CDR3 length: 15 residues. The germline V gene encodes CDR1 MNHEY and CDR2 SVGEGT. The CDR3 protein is CASSRLAGGFKTQYF. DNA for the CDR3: TGTGCCAGCAGCAGACTAGCGGGGGGGTTTAAGACCCAGTACTTC.

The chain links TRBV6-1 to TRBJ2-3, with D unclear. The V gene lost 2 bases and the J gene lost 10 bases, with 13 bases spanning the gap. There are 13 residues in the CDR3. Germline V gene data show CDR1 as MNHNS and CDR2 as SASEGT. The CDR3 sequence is CASSENYDLPQYF. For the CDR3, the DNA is TGTGCCAGCAGTGAAAACTACGATCTTCCGCAGTATTTT.

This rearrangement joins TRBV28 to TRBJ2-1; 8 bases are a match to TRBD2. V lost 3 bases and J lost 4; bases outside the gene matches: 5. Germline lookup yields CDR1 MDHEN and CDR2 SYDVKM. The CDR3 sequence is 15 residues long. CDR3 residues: CASSFGLADYNEQFF. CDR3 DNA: TGTGCCAGCAGTTTCGGACTAGCAGATTACAATGAGCAGTTCTTC.

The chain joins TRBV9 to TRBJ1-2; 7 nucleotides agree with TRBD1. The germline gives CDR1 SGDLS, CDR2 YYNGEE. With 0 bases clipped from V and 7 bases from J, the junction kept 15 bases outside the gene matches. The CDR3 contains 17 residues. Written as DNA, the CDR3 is TGTGCCAGCAGCGTAGGGATACTAGACAGGGAGAGTAGTGGCTACACCTTC. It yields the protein CASSVGILDRESSGYTF.